The 8 T cell receptor beta chains in this list originate from one sample, sequenced in a study of beta chain features in type 1 diabetes. Reverse transcribing all isolated RNA meant expressed TCRB transcripts were sequenced. The repertoire was sequenced with immunoSEQ multiplex PCR; TCRdb's copy has only in-frame clones and lacks some. The repertoire holds 400,000 to 450,000 clones, with around 13% as singletons. Material: naive CD4+ T cells from blood. Receptor source: a man in his thirties or forties in good health.

This chain joins TRBV15 and TRBJ2-5, with unresolved D. CDR3 size: 14 residues. Looked up from germline, CDR1 is LNHNV and CDR2 is YYDKDF (reference sequence). V was cut by 1 base and J by 3 bases, with 9 bases left in between. The CDR3 reads CATSRGLREETQYF. CDR3 nucleotides: TGTGCCACCAGCAGAGGACTGAGAGAAGAGACCCAGTACTTC.

This clone has only a few counts. The rearrangement joins TRBV5-4 to TRBJ1-5; no firm D call. The CDR3 has 14 residues. From germline, CDR1 is SGHNT and CDR2 YYREEE (reference sequence). V was clipped by 4 bases and J by 0 bases, with 8 bases between them. DNA for the CDR3: TGTGCCAGCAGCCCCGATAATAGCAATCAGCCCCAGCATTTT. Protein product: CASSPDNSNQPQHF.

This clone was recorded a few times. The chain employs TRBV9 and TRBJ1-6, with 9 bases identical to TRBD1. The junction had 8 bases not matched to a gene; V was cut back by 0 bases and J by 10 bases. The CDR3 is made up of 16 amino acids. In germline, CDR1 is SGDLS, CDR2 YYNGEE. Here the CDR3 reads CASSVGNTGGRSPLHF. The CDR3, as DNA: TGTGCCAGCAGCGTAGGCAATACAGGGGGCAGGTCACCCCTCCACTTT.

This chain joins TRBV7-9 and TRBJ2-2; perhaps TRBD1 as D (5 bases). V dropped 8 bases and J dropped 6 bases, with 16 bases sitting between them. CDR1 and CDR2 from the germline V gene are SEHNR and FQNEAQ (reference sequence). This CDR3 comprises 14 residues. The CDR3 nucleotides read TGTGCCAGCGCCCGGATGGGGCAGTCCGGGGAGCTGTTTTTT. Translating it yields CASARMGQSGELFF. The entire variable domain, with the rest obtained from reference TRBV7-9 and TRBJ2-2, is as follows: DTGVSQNPRHKITKRGQNVTFRCDPISEHNRLYWYRQTLGQGPEFLTYFQNEAQLEKSRLLSDRFSAERPKGSFSTLEIQRTEQGDSAMYLCASARMGQSGELFFGEGSRLTVL.

The CDR3 here is CSGLWGYTEAFF. CDR3 coding DNA: TGCAGCGGCCTGTGGGGGTACACTGAAGCTTTCTTT. The chain recombines TRBV29-1 with TRBJ1-1, with D perhaps matching TRBD1 (5 bases). From germline, CDR1 is SQVTM and CDR2 ANQGSEA. This CDR3 comprises 12 residues. Deletions cut 7 bases from V and 3 bases from J, with 12 bases between.

This clone has just a few counts. The chain couples TRBV7-9 to TRBJ2-5; D call uncertain. V was cut by 4 bases and J by 5 bases, with 11 bases left in between. CDR3 length: 13 amino acids. Germline values: CDR1 SEHNR, CDR2 FQNEAQ (reference sequence). In DNA form, the CDR3 reads TGTGCCAGCAGCTCCAAGGCATACGAGACCCAGTACTTC. It is translated as CASSSKAYETQYF.

The chain couples TRBV7-9 to TRBJ2-1; the D gene could be TRBD1 or TRBD2 (5 bases each). The CDR3 is 14 residues long. Germline assignment: CDR1 SEHNR and CDR2 FQNEAQ (reference sequence). Trimming stripped 3 bases from V and 8 bases from J, with 14 bases between. CDR3 in amino acids: CASSFENRRDEQFF. Written as DNA, the CDR3 is TGTGCCAGCAGCTTTGAAAACAGGCGGGATGAGCAGTTCTTC.

The chain employs TRBV29-1 and TRBJ2-1; unclear D gene. CDR3 length: 14 amino acids. Trimming stripped 0 bases from V and 9 bases from J, with 15 bases between. Per the germline V gene, CDR1 is SQVTM and CDR2 is ANQGSEA. CDR3 nucleotides: TGCAGCGTTGAAGATTTGGGGAAGCCGGGTGAGCAGTTCTTC. Its protein is CSVEDLGKPGEQFF.